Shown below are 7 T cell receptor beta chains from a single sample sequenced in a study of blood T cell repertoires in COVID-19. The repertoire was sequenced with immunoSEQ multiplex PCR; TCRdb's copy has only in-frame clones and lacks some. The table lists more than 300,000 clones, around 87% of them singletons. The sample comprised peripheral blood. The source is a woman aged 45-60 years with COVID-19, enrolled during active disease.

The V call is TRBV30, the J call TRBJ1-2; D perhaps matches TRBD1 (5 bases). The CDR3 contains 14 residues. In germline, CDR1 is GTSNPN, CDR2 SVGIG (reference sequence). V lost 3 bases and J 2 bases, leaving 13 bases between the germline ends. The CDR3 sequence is CAWSRGGVNYGYTF. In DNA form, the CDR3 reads TGTGCCTGGAGCCGTGGGGGGGTAAACTATGGCTACACCTTC.

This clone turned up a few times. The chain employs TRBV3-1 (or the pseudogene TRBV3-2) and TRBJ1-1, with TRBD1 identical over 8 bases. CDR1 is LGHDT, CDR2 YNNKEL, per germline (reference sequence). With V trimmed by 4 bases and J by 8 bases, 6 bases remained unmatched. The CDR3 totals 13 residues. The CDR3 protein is CASSPGTGMEAFF. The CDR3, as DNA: TGTGCCAGCAGCCCGGGGACAGGCATGGAAGCTTTCTTT.

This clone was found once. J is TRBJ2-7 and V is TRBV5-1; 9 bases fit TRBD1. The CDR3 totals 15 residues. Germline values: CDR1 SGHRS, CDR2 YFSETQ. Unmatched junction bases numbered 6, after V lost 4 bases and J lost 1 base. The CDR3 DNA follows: TGCGCCAGCAGCAGACAGGGGGATCCTTCCTACGAGCAGTACTTC. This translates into CASSRQGDPSYEQYF.

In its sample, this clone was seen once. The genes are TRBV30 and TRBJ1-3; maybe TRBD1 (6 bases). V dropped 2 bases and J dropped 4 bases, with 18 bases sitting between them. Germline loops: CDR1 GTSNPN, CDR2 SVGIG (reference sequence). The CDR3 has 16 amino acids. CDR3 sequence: CAWSLGGRGVGNTIYF. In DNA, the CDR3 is TGTGCCTGGAGTTTGGGTGGCAGGGGAGTCGGAAACACCATATATTTT.

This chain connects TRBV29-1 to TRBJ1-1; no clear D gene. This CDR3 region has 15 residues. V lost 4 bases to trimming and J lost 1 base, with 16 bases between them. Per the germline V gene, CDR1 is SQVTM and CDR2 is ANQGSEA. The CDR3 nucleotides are TGCAGCGTTGCCGATCGAGGATCGGCGAACACTGAAGCTTTCTTT. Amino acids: CSVADRGSANTEAFF.

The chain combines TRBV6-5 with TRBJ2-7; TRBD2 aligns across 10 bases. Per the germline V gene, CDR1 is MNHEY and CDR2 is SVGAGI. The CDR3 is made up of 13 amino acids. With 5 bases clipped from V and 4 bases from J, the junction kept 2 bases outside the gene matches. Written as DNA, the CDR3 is TGTGCCAGCAGTACAGCGGGAGGGTACGAGCAGTACTTC. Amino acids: CASSTAGGYEQYF.

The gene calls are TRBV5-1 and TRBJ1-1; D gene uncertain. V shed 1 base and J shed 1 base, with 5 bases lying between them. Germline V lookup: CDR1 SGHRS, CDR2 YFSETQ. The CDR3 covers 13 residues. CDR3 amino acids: CASSLTTNTEAFF. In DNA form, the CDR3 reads TGCGCCAGCAGCTTGACAACGAACACTGAAGCTTTCTTT.